A selection of T cell receptor beta chains follows, all from one sample in a study of blood T cell repertoires in COVID-19. TCRdb keeps only in-frame clones here, not all; method: immunoSEQ multiplex PCR. The sample contains around 270,000 clones, about 89% of which appear only once. The sample taken for sequencing was peripheral blood. The receptors were sampled from a man under 40 with acute or convalescent COVID-19. CDR3s include the opening cysteine and the closing phenylalanine or tryptophan. Each record gives: D gene, J gene, clone size, V gene, CDR3 protein, CDR3 DNA. D genes are given only for firm matches. For some rows the clone size is stated as once, few or many, or as a class when expanded; others skip it.

NA,TRBJ2-7,NA,TRBV23-1,CASSQLTRVEEQYF,TGCGCCAGCAGTCAATTGACGAGAGTGGAGGAGCAGTACTTC
NA,TRBJ2-7,NA,TRBV6-1,CASSEAGGGFGEQYF,TGTGCCAGCAGTGAAGCGGGAGGGGGTTTTGGCGAGCAGTACTTC
NA,TRBJ2-2,NA,TRBV21-1,CASIRHSGELFF,TGTGCCAGCATCAGACACAGCGGGGAGCTGTTTTTT
NA,TRBJ1-2,NA,TRBV7-3,CASSLRGGGRLYGYTF,TGTGCCAGCAGCTTGCGCGGGGGCGGAAGACTCTATGGCTACACCTTC
NA,TRBJ2-7,NA,TRBV6-5,CATQGPGAYEQYF,TGTGCCACGCAGGGCCCGGGGGCCTACGAGCAGTACTTC
NA,TRBJ1-2,few,TRBV7-2,CASSLGGPVNYGYTF,TGTGCCAGCAGCTTAGGTGGCCCAGTAAACTATGGCTACACCTTC
TRBD2,TRBJ2-2,NA,TRBV19,CAASGGLNTGELFF,TGTGCCGCTTCGGGGGGACTGAACACCGGGGAGCTGTTTTTT
TRBD1,TRBJ1-2,once,TRBV3-1/TRBV3-2,CASQGARYGYTF,TGTGCCAGCCAGGGGGCCAGGTATGGCTACACCTTC
NA,TRBJ2-7,NA,TRBV29-1,CSVVGNGNEQYF,TGCAGCGTTGTCGGGAATGGCAACGAGCAGTACTTC
NA,TRBJ2-2,NA,TRBV7-3,CASSSYTGELFF,TGTGCCAGCAGCTCCTACACCGGGGAGCTGTTTTTT
NA,TRBJ1-3,NA,TRBV4-1,CASSQVFTVSQTNTIYF,TGCGCCAGCAGCCAAGTTTTCACTGTCTCGCAAACAAACACCATATATTTT
NA,TRBJ1-4,NA,TRBV12-3/TRBV12-4,CASSPGGLRKLFF,TGTGCCAGCAGTCCGGGTGGTCTCCGAAAACTGTTTTTT
NA,TRBJ2-7,NA,TRBV29-1,CSVEDLESSYEQYF,TGCAGCGTTGAAGATCTGGAGAGCTCCTACGAGCAGTACTTC
TRBD1,TRBJ2-7,once,TRBV28,CASSLSSRDRETHEQYF,TGTGCCAGCAGTTTGTCCAGCCGGGACAGGGAAACCCACGAGCAGTACTTC
NA,TRBJ1-3,NA,TRBV18,CASSPPGSEGYAGNTIYF,TGTGCCAGCTCACCACCGGGGTCCGAGGGTTACGCTGGAAACACCATATATTTT
NA,TRBJ2-6,NA,TRBV21-1,CASSNPEQGTSGANVLTF,TGTGCCAGCAGCAACCCGGAACAGGGGACGTCTGGGGCCAACGTCCTGACTTTC
TRBD1,TRBJ2-7,NA,TRBV28,CASITKTGTETYEQYF,TGTGCCAGCATAACAAAAACCGGGACAGAAACCTACGAGCAGTACTTC
NA,TRBJ1-5,once,TRBV10-2,CASSDNSLPENQPQHF,TGCGCCAGCAGTGATAATAGTTTGCCGGAGAATCAGCCCCAGCATTTT
NA,TRBJ1-6,few,TRBV15,CATSRDTRNSPLHF,TGTGCCACCAGCAGGGACACCCGAAATTCACCCCTCCACTTT
NA,TRBJ1-5,NA,TRBV7-8,CASSLLAGHSNQPQHF,TGTGCCAGCAGCTTACTGGCAGGTCATAGCAATCAGCCCCAGCATTTT
NA,TRBJ1-5,NA,TRBV28,CASSAKFSGGQPQHF,TGTGCCAGCAGTGCCAAGTTCTCCGGGGGGCAGCCCCAGCATTTT
NA,TRBJ1-6,NA,TRBV7-9,CASSLGGNSPLHF,TGTGCCAGCAGCTTAGGAGGGAATTCACCCCTCCACTTT
TRBD2,TRBJ2-1,once,TRBV7-2,CASSRRTSGNNEQFF,TGTGCCAGCAGTCGAAGGACTAGCGGGAATAATGAGCAGTTCTTC
NA,TRBJ2-5,NA,TRBV7-9,CASSPQGLAIGETQYF,TGTGCCAGCAGCCCACAAGGGCTAGCCATCGGGGAGACCCAGTACTTC
NA,TRBJ1-6,NA,TRBV7-2,CASSPYRGGSPLHF,TGTGCCAGCAGCCCATACCGGGGGGGGTCACCCCTCCACTTT
NA,TRBJ1-2,NA,TRBV5-6,CASSLQGTNYGYTF,TGTGCCAGCAGCTTGCAGGGGACTAACTATGGCTACACCTTC
NA,TRBJ2-1,NA,TRBV3-1/TRBV3-2,CASSQVGKGGNEQFF,TGTGCCAGCAGCCAAGTCGGTAAGGGAGGCAATGAGCAGTTCTTC
NA,TRBJ1-2,NA,TRBV11-2,CASSLALLQGGYTF,TGTGCCAGCAGCTTAGCCCTCCTCCAGGGTGGCTACACCTTC